This T cell receptor (beta chain) was profiled in a study of T cell responses to AZD1222 COVID-19 vaccine. Study findings and constraints: The study identified only a handful of AZD1222 recipients as seropositive at baseline. Rises in breadth and depth of Spike-specific TCRs came after two AZD1222 doses. There were repertoire samples only from the period after the peak T cell response. The donor group comprised mostly white British people and more females; the analysis possibly underestimated clonal diversity.

The data were produced by immunoSEQ multiplex PCR, yet TCRdb's version contains in-frame clones alone and is incomplete. The data contain roughly 91,000 clones, approximately 89% of them singletons. V was clipped by 2 bases and J by 4 bases, with 7 bases between them. Germline V gives CDR1 SGHRS, CDR2 YFSETQ. The CDR3 totals 13 residues. Regarding this clone: Its specificity is unknown.

The V and J genes are TRBV5-1 and TRBJ1-5; D is ambiguous. The sequenced sample was peripheral blood, obtained on day 0 of AZD1222 vaccination. The sequence was obtained from an adult in good health. The CDR3 sequence: CASSLVQNQPQHF. In DNA form, the CDR3 reads TGCGCCAGCAGCTTAGTGCAGAATCAGCCCCAGCATTTT.